The 14 T cell receptor beta chains below come from one sample, sequenced in a study of CD4 and CD8 cells across lung adenocarcinoma regions. TCRdb re-analysed the PCR reads in MiXCR, keeping a single row per CDR3 protein. The sample holds some 4,000 distinct CDR3 sequences, less than 70% seen once. Sequenced sample: CD4+ T cells from the margin of a lung tumor. The receptor set was obtained from a male donor with lung adenocarcinoma. The CD4 and CD8 labels of this study may be unreliable.

Comment on this clonotype: One end of the junction varies from germline; a read error may be responsible. The chain recombines TRBV11-2 with TRBJ2-5; 8 bases align to TRBD2. The CDR3 loop spans 16 amino acids. Germline CDR1 is SGHAT and CDR2 is FQNNGV. As DNA, the CDR3 is TGTGCCAGCGGGTTAGGGGGAGCGGGAGACCAAGAGACGCAGTACTTC. Its translation: CASGLGGAGDQETQYF.

This clonotype is judged medium-sized (0.01 to 0.1%). This chain uses TRBV3-1 with TRBJ2-4, with D possibly TRBD1 on 6 matching bases. CDR3 size: 18 residues. Looked up from germline, CDR1 is LGHDT and CDR2 is YNNKEL (reference sequence). Trimming left V 6 bases short and J 3 bases short, with 24 bases between. The CDR3 DNA reads as TGTGCCAGCAGTCGAAACCAGGGGCCCCCTTTTAGCAAAAACATTCAGTACTTC. Translation gives CASSRNQGPPFSKNIQYF.

V and J are TRBV7-2 and TRBJ2-4; a possible D gene is TRBD2 (6 bases). The J call may not be correct, given that the DNA end is closer to TRBJ2-7. The CDR3 length is 17 residues. CDR1 is SGHTA, CDR2 FQGNSA, per germline. CDR3 nucleotides: TGTGCCAGCAGCTTAGTGGCGGGGTCGGCGGAGAGGGACGAGCAGTACTTC. This gives the protein CASSLVAGSAERDEQYF.

The rearrangement uses TRBV6-1 and TRBJ2-1, with D possibly being TRBD2 (6 bases). The V gene's germline CDR1 is MNHNS and CDR2 SASEGT. CDR3 length: 15 residues. Between the trimmed V and J ends, which lost 6 bases and 1 base, there was a span of 13 bases. The CDR3: CASRPGTESYNEQFF. CDR3 nucleotides: TGTGCCAGCAGGCCCGGGACTGAGTCCTACAATGAGCAGTTCTTC.

This clonotype appeared a few times. The V gene is TRBV7-2, the J gene TRBJ2-1, with 13 bases fitting TRBD2. Germline V gene data show CDR1 as SGHTA and CDR2 as FQGNSA. The CDR3 has 14 amino acids. Germline trimming cut 5 bases from V and 8 bases from J; bases unmatched to any gene: 3. The CDR3 protein is CASSQTSGRYEQFF. The CDR3 DNA reads TGTGCCAGCAGCCAGACTAGCGGGAGGTATGAGCAGTTCTTC. Complete variable domain (other parts from reference TRBV7-2 and TRBJ2-1): GAGVSQSPSNKVTEKGKDVELRCDPISGHTALYWYRQSLGQGLEFLIYFQGNSAPDKSGLPSDRFSAERTGGSVSTLTIQRTQQEDSAVYLCASSQTSGRYEQFFGPGTRLTVL.

The chain joins TRBV6-1 to TRBJ1-1; 9 bases are shared with TRBD1. This CDR3 spans 19 amino acids. After removal of 6 bases from V and 3 bases from J, the junction contained 20 bases not matched to a gene. Germline values: CDR1 MNHNS, CDR2 SASEGT. In DNA form, the CDR3 reads TGTGCCAGCAGAAGAGACCGTGGACAGGGGATCGAGGCAGACACTGAAGCTTTCTTT. Amino acid sequence: CASRRDRGQGIEADTEAFF.

By frequency in the sample, this clonotype is large. The CDR3 loop reads CASRTDRGKRNEQFF. For the CDR3, the DNA is TGTGCCAGCAGGACCGACAGGGGGAAACGCAATGAGCAGTTCTTC. This sequence joins TRBV6-1 and TRBJ2-1; 9 bases match TRBD1. The CDR3 is 15 residues long. Unmatched junction bases numbered 9, after V lost 6 bases and J lost 6 bases. Germline V gene lookup returns CDR1 MNHNS and CDR2 SASEGT.

The chain employs TRBV6-1 and TRBJ2-5; D not certain. In germline, CDR1 is MNHNS, CDR2 SASEGT. This CDR3 has 13 amino acids. V was cut by 6 bases and J by 0 bases, with 8 bases left in between. CDR3 DNA sequence: TGTGCCAGCAGCCGAACCTACCAAGAGACCCAGTACTTC. Its protein is CASSRTYQETQYF.

A few counts support this clonotype. The V call is TRBV27, the J call TRBJ2-3, with 10 bases identical to TRBD2. J gave up 3 bases and V 5 bases, and 8 bases lay outside the gene matches. The CDR3 covers 16 residues. Germline V CDR1 and CDR2: MNHEY, SMNVEV (reference sequence). CDR3 DNA sequence: TGTGCCAGCAGTCCCCTAAGCGGGAGGGTGACAGATACGCAGTATTTT. This translates into CASSPLSGRVTDTQYF.

The chain is built from TRBV11-3 and TRBJ2-5; D gene ambiguous. Looked up from germline, CDR1 is SGHNT and CDR2 is YENEEA. V lost 5 bases and J 0 bases, leaving 4 bases between the germline ends. The CDR3 has 12 amino acids. The CDR3: CASSENQETQYF. The CDR3 DNA reads as TGTGCCAGCAGCGAAAACCAAGAGACCCAGTACTTC.

This clonotype has more than one count but fewer than ten. The chain is built from TRBV6-5 and TRBJ2-7; D gene ambiguous. V dropped 0 bases and J dropped 0 bases, with 9 bases sitting between them. The germline CDR1 and CDR2 sequences are MNHEY and SVGAGI. The CDR3 extends over 15 amino acids. The CDR3 sequence is CASSYSPATSYEQYF. Written as DNA, the CDR3 is TGTGCCAGCAGTTACTCGCCAGCCACCTCCTACGAGCAGTACTTC.

This rearrangement joins TRBV11-3 to TRBJ2-1; 7 bases agree with TRBD2. Germline V gives CDR1 SGHNT, CDR2 YENEEA. Germline trimming cut 5 bases from V and 4 bases from J; bases unmatched to any gene: 8. The CDR3 length is 15 residues. CDR3 in amino acids: CASSRLANTYNEQFF. The CDR3 coding sequence is TGTGCCAGCAGCCGACTAGCAAATACGTACAATGAGCAGTTCTTC.

This chain joins TRBV12-3 or TRBV12-4 and TRBJ2-1, with 10 bases lining up with TRBD1. Trimming took 4 bases from V and 4 from J; bases not matched to a gene: 7. This CDR3 region has 16 residues. In nucleotides, the CDR3 is TGTGCCAGCAGTTCCAGAGGACAGGGGGTATACAATGAGCAGTTCTTC. This sequence encodes CASSSRGQGVYNEQFF.

Regarding this clonotype: The junction does not match germline at one end; this may be a read error. The gene calls are TRBV6-1 and TRBJ2-3; no clear D. Per the germline V gene, CDR1 is MNHNS and CDR2 is SASEGT. The CDR3 covers 12 residues. This CDR3 reads CASSELASIEFF. The CDR3 DNA reads TGTGCCAGCAGTGAACTTGCGAGTATAGAGTTCTTC.